The rows below give T cell receptor beta chains drawn from one sample of a study of OX40 agonist ivuxolimab in advanced cancers. The assay was immunoSEQ multiplex PCR, and TCRdb's table has in-frame clones only and misses some. The sample holds fewer than 25,000 clones; roughly 81% are singletons and the top ten take roughly 30%. This specimen consisted of CD4+ or CD8+ T cells sorted from blood, obtained in a trial of the OX40 agonist ivuxolimab. These receptors originate from an adult with an advanced solid tumor such as melanoma, head and neck, liver or kidney cancer. CDR3s include the opening cysteine and the closing phenylalanine or tryptophan. Fields, in order: V gene, clone size, D gene, J gene, CDR3 DNA, CDR3 protein. A D gene is named only where the DNA matches it firmly. Clone size is shown for a subset of rows, as once, few, many or a class of expanded clone.

TRBV6-1	NA	TRBD2	TRBJ2-5	TGTGCCAGCAGTGAAATGCGGGGGGGCGGAGAAGGAGAGACCCAGTACTTC	CASSEMRGGGEGETQYF
TRBV7-9	NA	NA	TRBJ2-7	TGTGCCAGCAGCCCAGCAGAGGGGCGTGACTTCTACGAGCAGTACTTC	CASSPAEGRDFYEQYF
TRBV13	few	NA	TRBJ2-7	TGTGCCAGCAGCGTAGGGCAGGTTCCCTACGAGCAGTACTTC	CASSVGQVPYEQYF
TRBV6-5	NA	NA	TRBJ1-1	TGTGCCAGCAGTACATCGATTGGGGCGGGTACTGAAGCTTTCTTT	CASSTSIGAGTEAFF
TRBV7-9	NA	NA	TRBJ1-1	TGTGCCAGCAGCTTAACCCAGGGGACCACTGAAGCTTTCTTT	CASSLTQGTTEAFF
TRBV27	once	NA	TRBJ1-1	TGTGCCAGCAGAGTTGCCGGAGAAGGGGAGGGTGAAGCTTTCTTT	CASRVAGEGEGEAFF
TRBV27	once	NA	TRBJ1-5	TGTGCCAGCAGTTTAAGGGACGGATATAGCAATCAGCCCCAGCATTTT	CASSLRDGYSNQPQHF
TRBV7-9	once	TRBD1	TRBJ2-3	TGTGCCAGCAGCTTCCGGGACAGGGCCACAGATACGCAGTATTTT	CASSFRDRATDTQYF
TRBV4-1	few	TRBD1	TRBJ1-2	TGCGCCAGCAGCCCGGAAGGGACAGCCTATGGCTACACCTTC	CASSPEGTAYGYTF
TRBV10-1	NA	TRBD2	TRBJ2-3	TGCGCCAGCAGTGGTCCCGGGACTAGCGGGATTCTCACAGATACGCAGTATTTT	CASSGPGTSGILTDTQYF
TRBV5-4	NA	TRBD1	TRBJ1-1	TGTGCCAGCAGCTCGGACAGGGGGCATCAGACCACTGAAGCTTTCTTT	CASSSDRGHQTTEAFF
TRBV4-1	NA	NA	TRBJ2-7	TGCGCCAGCAGCCTAGGACAGCACGAGGGCGAGCAGTACTTC	CASSLGQHEGEQYF
TRBV27	NA	TRBD1	TRBJ1-5	TGTGCCAGCAGTAAAGACAGGGGAGACCAGCCCCAGCATTTT	CASSKDRGDQPQHF
TRBV7-6	NA	NA	TRBJ2-1	TGTGCCAGCAGCTTAGCTTTTAGCGGAGCCCCCTACAATGAGCAGTTCTTC	CASSLAFSGAPYNEQFF
TRBV27	once	TRBD1	TRBJ2-2	TGTGCCAGCAGTCCGGGGACAGGGGTTGTCGGGGAGCTGTTTTTT	CASSPGTGVVGELFF
TRBV19	NA	NA	TRBJ1-5	TGTGCCAGTAGTATAGGCACAGGCAATCAGCCCCAGCATTTT	CASSIGTGNQPQHF
TRBV11-2	NA	NA	TRBJ1-5	TGTGCCAGCAGCTCTGGGGGGGGCAATCAGCCCCAGCATTTT	CASSSGGGNQPQHF
TRBV27	NA	NA	TRBJ2-3	TGTGCCAGCAGTTTGCGGGCAGATACGCAGTATTTT	CASSLRADTQYF
TRBV27	NA	NA	TRBJ2-2	TGTGCCAGCAGTTTAACGGACACCGGGGAGCTGTTTTTT	CASSLTDTGELFF
TRBV11-2	NA	TRBD2	TRBJ2-7	TGTGCCAGCAGCCTTCGGTGGGAGGGAGCCTACGAGCAGTACTTC	CASSLRWEGAYEQYF
TRBV29-1	NA	NA	TRBJ2-3	TGCAGCGCCCGAGGGGGGACCCTCACAGATACGCAGTATTTT	CSARGGTLTDTQYF
TRBV11-3	NA	TRBD1	TRBJ1-3	TGTGCCAGCAGCCTCCGGGACAGAAGTCTCTCTGGAAACACCATATATTTT	CASSLRDRSLSGNTIYF
TRBV11-1	NA	NA	TRBJ1-1	TGTGCCAGCAGCTTAGGGTCTAGATGGAACACTGAAGCTTTCTTT	CASSLGSRWNTEAFF
TRBV11-2	NA	TRBD1	TRBJ2-7	TGTGCCAGCAGCCCCGGGACAGGGTACTACGAGCAGTACTTC	CASSPGTGYYEQYF
TRBV27	NA	NA	TRBJ1-2	TGTGCCAGCAGTTTATCGGTGGGGGGCCAGGGTGGCTACACCTTC	CASSLSVGGQGGYTF
TRBV5-5	NA	NA	TRBJ1-1	TGTGCCAGCAGCCCAGTGCAGGGAGGCTTGGGCGACACTGAAGCTTTCTTT	CASSPVQGGLGDTEAFF
TRBV2	NA	TRBD1	TRBJ2-2	TGTGCCAGCAGTGGCCGGGACAGGGACACCGGGGAGCTGTTTTTT	CASSGRDRDTGELFF
TRBV7-6	NA	NA	TRBJ2-7	TGTGCCAGCAGCTTGGACAGCCTCTACGAGCAGTACTTC	CASSLDSLYEQYF
TRBV19	NA	NA	TRBJ1-4	TGTGCCAGTAGTGTACAGGCTGAGGGGGAAAAACTGTTTTTT	CASSVQAEGEKLFF
TRBV7-9	NA	TRBD2	TRBJ2-2	TGTGCCAGCAGCCCTGGGACTAGCGGGAGGCGGGCCGGGGAGCTGTTTTTT	CASSPGTSGRRAGELFF
TRBV5-4	NA	NA	TRBJ2-1	TGTGCCAGCATCGCGGGGAGGTTACAGTTCTTC	CASIAGRLQFF
TRBV27	NA	NA	TRBJ1-1	TGTGCCAGCAGTTCCAACACTGAAGCTTTCTTT	CASSSNTEAFF
TRBV19	NA	TRBD1	TRBJ1-3	TGTGCCAGTTCGACAGGGGTCGGAAACACCATATATTTT	CASSTGVGNTIYF
TRBV12-5	once	TRBD1	TRBJ2-1	TGTGCTAGTGGTTTGGGACCGGGACAGCCAGACAATGAGCAGTTCTTC	CASGLGPGQPDNEQFF
TRBV19	NA	NA	TRBJ1-1	TGTGCCAGTAGTTCCATTTCTCTGGAGGAGGGCAGAGGAGCTTTCTTT	CASSSISLEEGRGAFF
TRBV7-8	NA	NA	TRBJ1-5	TGTGCCAGCAGCTGGACGGGAGCCGGGCCCCAGCATTTT	CASSWTGAGPQHF
TRBV13	NA	NA	TRBJ1-5	TGTGCCAGCAGCCCTCGAGGGTCGGGCCAGCCCCAGCATTTT	CASSPRGSGQPQHF
TRBV30	NA	NA	TRBJ1-1	TGTGCCTGGAGGGGCGGTTCGATTAACACTGAAGCTTTCTTT	CAWRGGSINTEAFF
TRBV7-7	NA	NA	TRBJ2-2	TGTGCTAGCAGCTTAGGTCGAGCGGCCACCGGGGAGCTGTTTTTT	CASSLGRAATGELFF
TRBV30	NA	NA	TRBJ2-6	TGTGCGGCAACAGGGAAAGGCTCTGGGGCCAACGTCCTGACTTTC	CAATGKGSGANVLTF
TRBV7-8	NA	NA	TRBJ1-2	TGTGCCAGCAGCGCCGCAGAGGGGGAACTCTATGGCTACACCTTC	CASSAAEGELYGYTF
TRBV7-9	NA	NA	TRBJ1-5	TGTGCCAGCAGCTTAGCAAGAAATCAGCCCCAGCATTTT	CASSLARNQPQHF